The 9 T cell receptor beta chains below were found in one sample sequenced in a study of blood T cell repertoires in COVID-19. Profiling relied on immunoSEQ multiplex PCR, and the TCRdb table lists in-frame clones only, not all of them. The data contain fewer than 200,000 clones, about 86% of them singletons. Sequencing was done on a sample of peripheral blood. These receptors all stem from a woman aged 18 to 35 who had recovered from COVID-19.

The chain is built from TRBV4-3 and TRBJ2-4; 9 positions agree with TRBD2. Unmatched junction bases numbered 12, after V lost 5 bases and J lost 1 base. Germline loops: CDR1 LGHNA, CDR2 YSLEER. The CDR3 extends over 18 amino acids. The CDR3: CASSSFAGGFSAKNIQYF. The CDR3 region has the DNA TGCGCCAGCAGCTCTTTTGCGGGGGGGTTTAGCGCCAAAAACATTCAGTACTTC.

This clone was observed once. CDR3 in amino acids: CASSPSHEQYV. The CDR3 nucleotides are TGTGCCAGCAGCCCATCCCACGAGCAGTACGTC. The V gene is TRBV5-4, the J gene TRBJ2-7; no clear D gene. V gave up 4 bases and J gave up 5 bases, with 7 bases separating them. Germline CDR1 and CDR2: SGHNT and YYREEE (reference sequence). The CDR3 consists of 11 residues.

This clone was recorded only once. The chain carries TRBV7-3 and TRBJ2-1; D is ambiguous. V shed 2 bases and J shed 5 bases, with 7 bases lying between them. Germline CDR1 reads SGHTA; CDR2 reads FQGTGA. CDR3 size: 13 residues. CDR3 in DNA: TGTGCCAGCAGCTTAGCTAGGCACAATGAGCAGTTCTTC. Its translation: CASSLARHNEQFF.

This chain connects TRBV2 to TRBJ2-4; D unclear. The germline V and J ends were trimmed by 7 bases and 3 bases, with 4 bases remaining between them. The CDR3 consists of 11 residues. From germline, CDR1 is SNHLY and CDR2 FYNNEI. The CDR3 is CASTGKNIQYF. CDR3 DNA sequence: TGTGCCAGCACGGGCAAAAACATTCAGTACTTC.

The chain employs TRBV7-2 and TRBJ2-2; 15 positions match TRBD2. The CDR3 length is 16 residues. V lost 6 bases to trimming and J lost 6 bases; unmatched junction nucleotides: 5. Germline CDR1 and CDR2: SGHTA and FQGNSA. The CDR3 region is CASSVGLAGGAGELFF. CDR3 bases: TGTGCCAGCAGTGTGGGACTAGCGGGAGGTGCCGGGGAGCTGTTTTTT.

The chain combines TRBV7-2 with TRBJ1-4; TRBD1 aligns across 7 bases. V gave up 5 bases and J gave up 4 bases; unmatched junction bases: 7. Germline CDR1 and CDR2: SGHTA and FQGNSA. This CDR3 spans 15 amino acids. The CDR3 reads CASSPRRGSNEKLFF. CDR3 sequence (DNA): TGTGCCAGCAGCCCCCGCAGGGGGAGTAATGAAAAACTGTTTTTT.

V is TRBV2 and J is TRBJ2-5; D might be TRBD1 (5 bases). Deletions cut 2 bases from V and 4 bases from J, with 14 bases between. Germline assignment: CDR1 SNHLY and CDR2 FYNNEI. CDR3 length: 15 amino acids. This CDR3 is CASSELSGQRETQYF. The CDR3 coding sequence is TGTGCCAGCAGTGAACTCTCAGGGCAGAGAGAGACCCAGTACTTC. Full variable domain (missing parts from reference TRBV2 and TRBJ2-5): EPEVTQTPSHQVTQMGQEVILRCVPISNHLYFYWYRQILGQKVEFLVSFYNNEISEKSEIFDDQFSVERPDGSNFTLKIRSTKLEDSAMYFCASSELSGQRETQYFGPGTRLLVL.

This chain connects TRBV6-5 to TRBJ2-1; 11 bases fit TRBD2. The CDR3 spans 15 residues. With 6 bases clipped from V and 5 bases from J, the junction kept 6 bases outside the gene matches. Germline values: CDR1 MNHEY, CDR2 SVGAGI. The CDR3 here is CASSDGTSGHNEQFF. CDR3 sequence (DNA): TGTGCCAGCAGCGACGGGACTAGCGGACACAATGAGCAGTTCTTC.

At least ten counts were recorded for this clone. This chain links TRBV15 with TRBJ1-5; D remains unclear. V lost 5 bases, J lost 4 bases, and 18 bases lay in between. The CDR3 length is 16 residues. Germline V gene lookup returns CDR1 LNHNV and CDR2 YYDKDF (reference sequence). The CDR3, as DNA: TGTGCCACCAGCCATGTTGTTGAGGGCATTAATCAGCCCCAGCATTTT. As protein: CATSHVVEGINQPQHF.